The present entry profiles one TCR beta chain with its context. The specificity of this receptor is unknown. Base-call qualities are not available, and no considerably larger clone is one nucleotide away. Healthy HIV-negative adults with no recently reported acute infections or vaccinations were included as donors. Every donor was a Caucasian adult living in Nashville, Tennessee, USA. CD4+ T cells were enriched by magnetic negative selection; naive cells were then positively selected on CD45RA, and the negative fraction formed the memory subset. After blood collection by leukapheresis, PBMCs were isolated using Ficoll-Histopaque density gradient centrifugation and then cryopreserved in the vapor phase of liquid nitrogen. Analytical flow cytometry was used to check the purity and quantity of each magnetically sorted T cell population. From each sorted fraction, genomic DNA was isolated and quantified by UV absorbance on a Nanodrop 2000c.

The data belong to a study of shared clonotypes between healthy human individuals (dated by TCRdb to about 2020). For the wider study: The cohort included three men and a couple of women between 18 and 49 years of age. For each donor, CD4 naive and CD4 memory were each run on three plates, CD8 naive on two plates, and CD8 memory on one plate. The study deeply sequenced blood TCR repertoires of 5 or 6 healthy adults to estimate repertoire size and the extent of clonotype sharing between individuals. To increase sequencing depth and limit assay-specific biases, different laboratories used diverse techniques to prepare libraries and sequence TCR repertoires. Each donor's leukapheresis produced roughly between roughly 0.85 and 10 billion PBMCs. The investigation overall reported the following: Sampling was restricted to blood, and TCR repertoires in tissues likely differ from the TCR repertoires found in blood. Rarefaction of sorted-subset datasets indicated incomplete sequencing despite the large sequencing depth. When a handful of donors were compared, the shared fraction of clonotypes was approximately 5% for naive CD4, roughly 3.4% for naive CD8, roughly 2.3% for memory CD4, and roughly 0.43% for memory CD8. Naive subsets generally had larger estimated clonotype richness than memory subsets did. Pairwise subsampling indicated that sequencing depth was expected to affect the degree of clonotype sharing among donors. Because the study included only a small number of donors, the genetic and exposure-history diversity represented was limited. Higher generation probabilities were observed for clonotypes shared by all four sorted-subset donors than for non-shared clonotypes.

Its CDR3 holds 15 amino acids, cysteine through phenylalanine. Only CDR3 DNA is held: 45 bases, read in frame from base 1. The germline V gene gives CDR1 as SGHTS and CDR2 as YDEGEE. Trimming costs V 2 bases and J 7 bases, and their ends lie 18 bases apart. Using the deep immunoSEQ assay, TCR CDR3 regions were amplified from genomic DNA by multiplex PCR. Genomic DNA extracted from each cell subset was distributed evenly over all wells of several immunoSEQ 96-well plates, and each plate served as one replicate. Each replicate PCR for sorted subsets received roughly 0.2 ug genomic DNA, equal to about 30,000 T cell genomes. Purified libraries were measured with a Qubit 3.0 fluorometer, size-checked on a Bioanalyzer 2100, and measured again with the KAPA Library Quantification kit. A separate single-read 150-cycle Illumina NextSeq 550 flow cell was used to sequence each immunoSEQ 96-well plate. The authors' pipeline ran thus. Because only junctional sequences without quality scores were contained in the immunoSEQ output, filtering matching that applied to full-length reads could not be performed. Sequences were annotated with PyIR, a Python wrapper for IgBLAST v1.9, and V/J genes and CDR3 were assigned using IMGT germline references. Any read was removed if the V/J assignment was weak (E-value above 1e-6), the CDR3 was missing, or the read contained stop codons, out-of-frame junctions, or ambiguous translated residues. V3J clonotypes were defined by identical inferred V gene, J gene, and CDR3 amino acid sequence. Percentage overlap between repertoires was calculated by dividing the number of shared unique clonotypes by the size of the smaller repertoire. Three approaches were used to assess repertoire richness: RTK rarefaction, the Chao1 estimator, and Recon v2.1 estimates of unobserved clonotypes. For all TCRbeta clonotypes obtained by the gDNA method from four donors, generation probabilities were computed with OLGA. The table comes from immuneACCESS by way of TCRdb, which keeps in-frame sequences with V and J called. Part of the clones is missing from these tables; in studies checked, under half for an unresolved V gene and the rest for unknown reasons. That table furnishes V, J and clone size, whereas the DNA furnished D and trimming. The sample data list millions of clones, and just over 90% of these were observed just once. The ten largest account for about 0.13% of the sample.

The chain couples TRBV5-8 to TRBJ1-2, with no confident D gene call. The specimen was naive CD4+ T cells sorted from blood. The sample's cell subset or site label is to be understood as: CD45RA+ positively selected. The TCR originated in a man aged 18 to 35 in good health. The CDR3 loop reads CASSLLSTVPLGYTF. Read as DNA, the sequence is TGTGCCAGCAGCTTACTAAGTACTGTCCCTCTTGGCTACACCTTC.